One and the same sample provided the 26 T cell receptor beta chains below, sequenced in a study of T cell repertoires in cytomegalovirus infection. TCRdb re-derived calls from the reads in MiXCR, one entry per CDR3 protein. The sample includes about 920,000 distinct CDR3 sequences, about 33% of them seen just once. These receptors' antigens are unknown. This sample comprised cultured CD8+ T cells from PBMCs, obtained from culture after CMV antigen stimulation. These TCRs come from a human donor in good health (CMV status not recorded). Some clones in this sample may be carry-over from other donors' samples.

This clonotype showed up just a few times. CDR3 sequence (DNA): TGTGCCAGTAGTAGGACAGAGCTATTGAACACTGAAGCTTTCTTT. Translating it yields CASSRTELLNTEAFF. The chain joins TRBV19 to TRBJ1-1; a possible D gene is TRBD1 (6 bases). CDR1 is LNHDA, CDR2 SQIVND, per germline (reference sequence). CDR3 size: 15 residues. V was pared by 4 bases and J by 0 bases, with 12 bases between.

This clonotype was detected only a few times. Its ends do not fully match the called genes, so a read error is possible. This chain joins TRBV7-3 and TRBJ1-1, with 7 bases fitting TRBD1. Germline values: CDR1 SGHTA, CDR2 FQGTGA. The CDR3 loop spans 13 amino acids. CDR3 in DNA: TGTGCCAGCAGCGTAACAGGGGTCTCTGAAGCTTTCTTT. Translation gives CASSVTGVSEAFF.

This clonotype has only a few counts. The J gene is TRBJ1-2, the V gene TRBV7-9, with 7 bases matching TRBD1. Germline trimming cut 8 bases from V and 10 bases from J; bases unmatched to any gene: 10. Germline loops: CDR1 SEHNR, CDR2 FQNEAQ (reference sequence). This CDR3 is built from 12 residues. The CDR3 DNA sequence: TGTGCCAGCTCTCCAGGGGGAAGGGACTACACCTTC. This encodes CASSPGGRDYTF. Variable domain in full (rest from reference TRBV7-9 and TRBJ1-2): DTGVSQNPRHKITKRGQNVTFRCDPISEHNRLYWYRQTLGQGPEFLTYFQNEAQLEKSRLLSDRFSAERPKGSFSTLEIQRTEQGDSAMYLCASSPGGRDYTFGSGTRLTVV.

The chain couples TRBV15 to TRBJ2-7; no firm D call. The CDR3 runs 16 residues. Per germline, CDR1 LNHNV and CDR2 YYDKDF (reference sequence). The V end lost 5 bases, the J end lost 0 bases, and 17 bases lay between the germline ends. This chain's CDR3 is CATSLRRGRNSYEQYF. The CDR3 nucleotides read TGTGCCACCAGCCTTAGACGAGGCCGAAACTCCTACGAGCAGTACTTC.

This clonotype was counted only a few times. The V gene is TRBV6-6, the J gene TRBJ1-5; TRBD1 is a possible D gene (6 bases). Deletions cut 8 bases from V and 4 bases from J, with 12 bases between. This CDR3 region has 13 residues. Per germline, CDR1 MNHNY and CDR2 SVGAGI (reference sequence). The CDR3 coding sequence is TGTGCCAGCCACCAGGGGAAGAATCAGCCCCAGCATTTT. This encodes CASHQGKNQPQHF.

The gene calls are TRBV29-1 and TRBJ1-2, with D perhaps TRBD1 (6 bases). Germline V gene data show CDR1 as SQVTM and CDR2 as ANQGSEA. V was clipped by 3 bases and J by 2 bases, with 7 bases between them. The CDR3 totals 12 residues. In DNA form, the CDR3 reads TGCAGCGTTGACACAGGGAACTATGGCTACACCTTC. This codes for CSVDTGNYGYTF.

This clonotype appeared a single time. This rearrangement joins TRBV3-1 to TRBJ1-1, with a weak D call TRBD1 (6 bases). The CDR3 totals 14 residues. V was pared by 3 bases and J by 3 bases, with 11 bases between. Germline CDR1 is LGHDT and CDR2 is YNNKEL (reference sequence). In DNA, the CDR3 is TGTGCCAGCAGCCATCCTCAGGGGTACACTGAAGCTTTCTTT. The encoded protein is CASSHPQGYTEAFF.

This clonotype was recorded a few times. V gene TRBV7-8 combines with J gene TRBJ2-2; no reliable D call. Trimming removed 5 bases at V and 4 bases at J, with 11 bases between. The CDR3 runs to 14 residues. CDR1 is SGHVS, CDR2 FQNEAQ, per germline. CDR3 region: CASSPRTSTGELFF. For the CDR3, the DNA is TGTGCCAGCAGCCCGCGCACGAGCACCGGGGAGCTGTTTTTT.

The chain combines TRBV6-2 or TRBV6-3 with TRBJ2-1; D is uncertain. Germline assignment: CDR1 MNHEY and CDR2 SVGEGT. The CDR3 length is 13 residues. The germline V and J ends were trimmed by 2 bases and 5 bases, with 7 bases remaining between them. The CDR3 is CASSYPNNNEQFF. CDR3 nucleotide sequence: TGTGCCAGCAGTTACCCGAACAACAATGAGCAGTTCTTC.

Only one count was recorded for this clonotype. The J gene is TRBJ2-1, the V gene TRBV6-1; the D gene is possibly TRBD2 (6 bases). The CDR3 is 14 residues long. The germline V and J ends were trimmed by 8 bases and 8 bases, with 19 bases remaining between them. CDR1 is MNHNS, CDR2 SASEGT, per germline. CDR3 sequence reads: CASCFPSGADEQFF. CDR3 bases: TGTGCCAGCTGTTTCCCTTCGGGAGCGGATGAGCAGTTCTTC.

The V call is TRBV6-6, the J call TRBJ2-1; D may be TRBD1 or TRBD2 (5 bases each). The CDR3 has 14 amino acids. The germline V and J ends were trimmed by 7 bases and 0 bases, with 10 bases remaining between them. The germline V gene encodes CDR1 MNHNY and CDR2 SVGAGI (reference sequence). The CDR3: CASTWGSSYNEQFF. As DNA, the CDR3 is TGTGCCAGCACTTGGGGGAGCTCCTACAATGAGCAGTTCTTC.

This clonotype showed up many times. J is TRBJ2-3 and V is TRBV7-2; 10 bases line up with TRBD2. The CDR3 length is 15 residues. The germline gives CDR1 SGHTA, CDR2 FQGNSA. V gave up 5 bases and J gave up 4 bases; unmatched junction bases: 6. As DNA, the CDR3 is TGTGCCAGCAGCGTACTAGCGGGGAATCCAGATACGCAGTATTTT. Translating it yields CASSVLAGNPDTQYF.

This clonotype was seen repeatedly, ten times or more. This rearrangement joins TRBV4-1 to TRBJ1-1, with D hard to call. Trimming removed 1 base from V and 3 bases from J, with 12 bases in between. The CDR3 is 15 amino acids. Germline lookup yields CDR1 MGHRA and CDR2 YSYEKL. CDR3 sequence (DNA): TGCGCCAGCAGCCAAGTCGAAGGGTCGTACACTGAAGCTTTCTTT. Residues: CASSQVEGSYTEAFF.

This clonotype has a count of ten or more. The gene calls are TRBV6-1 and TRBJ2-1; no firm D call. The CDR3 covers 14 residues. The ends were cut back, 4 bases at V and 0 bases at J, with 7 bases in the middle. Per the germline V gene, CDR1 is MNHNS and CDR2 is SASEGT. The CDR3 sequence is CASSGAGSYNEQFF. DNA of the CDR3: TGTGCCAGCAGTGGGGCTGGCTCCTACAATGAGCAGTTCTTC.

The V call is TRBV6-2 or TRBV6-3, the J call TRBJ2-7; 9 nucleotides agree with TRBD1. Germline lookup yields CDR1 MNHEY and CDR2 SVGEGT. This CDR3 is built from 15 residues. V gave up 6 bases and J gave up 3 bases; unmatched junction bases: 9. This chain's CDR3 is CASRADRGTSYEQYV. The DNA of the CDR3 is TGTGCCAGCAGAGCGGACAGGGGTACTAGCTACGAGCAGTACGTC.

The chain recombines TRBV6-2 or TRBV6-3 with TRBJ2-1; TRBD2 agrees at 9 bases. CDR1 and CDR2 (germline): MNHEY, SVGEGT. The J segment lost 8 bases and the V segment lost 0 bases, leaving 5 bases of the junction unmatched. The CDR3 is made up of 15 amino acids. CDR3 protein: CASSYSWRGGHEQFF. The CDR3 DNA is TGTGCCAGCAGTTACTCATGGCGGGGGGGCCATGAGCAGTTCTTC.

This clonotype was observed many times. The DNA for the CDR3 is TGTGCCAGCAGCTCCACCACTCCTCGGGACAGGGTTTACCCTCAACTGTTTTTT. This codes for CASSSTTPRDRVYPQLFF. The rearrangement joins TRBV7-2 to TRBJ1-4, with 9 bases fitting TRBD1. V was pared by 4 bases and J by 12 bases, with 21 bases of the junction left unmatched. The germline CDR1 and CDR2 sequences are SGHTA and FQGNSA. The CDR3 length is 18 residues.

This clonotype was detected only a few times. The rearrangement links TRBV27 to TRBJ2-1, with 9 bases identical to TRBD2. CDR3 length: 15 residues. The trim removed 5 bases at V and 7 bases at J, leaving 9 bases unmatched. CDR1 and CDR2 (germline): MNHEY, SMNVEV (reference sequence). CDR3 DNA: TGTGCCAGCAGTCCCAGCGGGGGGCCAGTAAATGAGCAGTTCTTC. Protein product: CASSPSGGPVNEQFF.

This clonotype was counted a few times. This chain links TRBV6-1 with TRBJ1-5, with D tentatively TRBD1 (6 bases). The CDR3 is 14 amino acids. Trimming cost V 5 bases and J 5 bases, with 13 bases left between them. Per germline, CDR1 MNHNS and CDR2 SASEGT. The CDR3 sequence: CASSPGGADQPQHF. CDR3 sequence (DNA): TGTGCCAGCAGTCCGGGGGGGGCGGATCAGCCCCAGCATTTT.

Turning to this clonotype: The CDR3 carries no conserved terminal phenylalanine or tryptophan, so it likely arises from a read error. The CDR3 protein is CASSSQNRYNEQFS. The DNA of the CDR3 is TGTGCCAGCAGCTCGCAGAATCGCTACAATGAGCAGTTCTCC. The chain is built from TRBV7-1 and TRBJ2-1; no clear D. TRBV7-1 qualifies as an ORF whose function is uncertain. CDR3 length: 14 amino acids. Trimming removed 3 bases at V and 3 bases at J, with 9 bases between.

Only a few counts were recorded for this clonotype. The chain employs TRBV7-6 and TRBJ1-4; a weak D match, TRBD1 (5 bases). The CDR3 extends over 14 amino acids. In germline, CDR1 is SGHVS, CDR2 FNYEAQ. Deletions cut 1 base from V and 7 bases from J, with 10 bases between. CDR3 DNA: TGTGCCAGCAGCTTAGAAGGGACCGGTGAAAAACTGTTTTTT. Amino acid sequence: CASSLEGTGEKLFF.

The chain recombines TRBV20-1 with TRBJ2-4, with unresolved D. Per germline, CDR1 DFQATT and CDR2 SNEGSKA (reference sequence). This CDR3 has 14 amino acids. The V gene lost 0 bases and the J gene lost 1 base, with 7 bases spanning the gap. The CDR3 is CSARDRIAKNIQYF. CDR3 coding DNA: TGCAGTGCTAGAGACAGGATTGCCAAAAACATTCAGTACTTC.

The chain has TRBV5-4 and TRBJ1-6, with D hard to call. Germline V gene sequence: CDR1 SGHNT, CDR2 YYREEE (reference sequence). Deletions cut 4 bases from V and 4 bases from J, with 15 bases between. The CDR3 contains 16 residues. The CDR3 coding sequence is TGTGCCAGCAGCCTGCGGGCCGCCGGATATAATTCACCCCTCCACTTT. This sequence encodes CASSLRAAGYNSPLHF. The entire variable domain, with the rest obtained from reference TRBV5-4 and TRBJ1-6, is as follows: ETGVTQSPTHLIKTRGQQVTLRCSSQSGHNTVSWYQQALGQGPQFIFQYYREEENGRGNFPPRFSGLQFPNYSSELNVNALELDDSALYLCASSLRAAGYNSPLHFGNGTRLTVT.

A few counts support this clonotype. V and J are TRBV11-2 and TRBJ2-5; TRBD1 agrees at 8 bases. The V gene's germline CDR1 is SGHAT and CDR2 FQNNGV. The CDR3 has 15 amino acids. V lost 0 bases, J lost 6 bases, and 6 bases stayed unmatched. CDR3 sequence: CASSLDTRQGKTQYF. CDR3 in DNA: TGTGCCAGCAGCTTAGATACGAGACAGGGGAAGACCCAGTACTTC.

The DNA of the CDR3 is TGCGCCAGCAGTGGGACAGCGCTTGAGCAGTTCTTC. Encoded protein: CASSGTALEQFF. The V gene is TRBV10-2, the J gene TRBJ2-1; tentative D call: TRBD1 (6 bases). Deletions cut 4 bases from V and 9 bases from J, with 10 bases between. In germline, CDR1 is WSHSY, CDR2 SAAADI. The CDR3 has 12 residues.

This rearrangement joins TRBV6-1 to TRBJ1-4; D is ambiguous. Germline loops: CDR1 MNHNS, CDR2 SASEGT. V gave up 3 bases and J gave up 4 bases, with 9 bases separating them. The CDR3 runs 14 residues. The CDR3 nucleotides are TGTGCCAGCAGTGACGGGCCCTTTAATGAAAAACTGTTTTTT. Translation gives CASSDGPFNEKLFF.